Below, one T cell receptor (beta chain) is given with its context. Its antigen is as yet unknown. This record belongs to a study of CD8+CD57+ T cells in acquired aplastic anemia. On the study more broadly: Each DNA sample taken from sorted CD4+ and CD8+ cells came to around 3.4 ug on average.

Genomic DNA templated the TCR beta VDJ and CDR3 profiling. TCRdb reprocessed the reads via MiXCR and lists one record per CDR3 protein. The sample carries 160,000 or so distinct CDR3 sequences, 40% to 55% recorded once. Before being chosen for sequencing, patients had shown CD8+CD57+ cell expansion by flow cytometry. Patients, without exception, had severe acquired aplastic anemia. Trimming cost V 0 bases and J 5 bases, with 13 bases left between them. The CDR3 covers 15 residues. Per germline, CDR1 LNHNV and CDR2 YYDKDF (reference sequence). Overall study findings and caveats: In CD8+ cells, Simpson's diversity showed no significant difference between patients and controls. Patients and controls shared 25 to 35 CD8+ CDR3 sequences, which appeared highly expressed in patients and within their immunodominant clones.

The sequence derives from a human donor with aplastic anemia. Material: sorted CD4+, CD8+, or CD8+CD57+ T cells (not recorded which) from PBMCs. This chain joins TRBV15 and TRBJ2-5; TRBD2 might be the D (6 bases). In DNA, the CDR3 is TGTGCCACCAGCAGAGATCTGGAGGGGCCGGAGACCCAGTACTTC. It is translated as CATSRDLEGPETQYF.